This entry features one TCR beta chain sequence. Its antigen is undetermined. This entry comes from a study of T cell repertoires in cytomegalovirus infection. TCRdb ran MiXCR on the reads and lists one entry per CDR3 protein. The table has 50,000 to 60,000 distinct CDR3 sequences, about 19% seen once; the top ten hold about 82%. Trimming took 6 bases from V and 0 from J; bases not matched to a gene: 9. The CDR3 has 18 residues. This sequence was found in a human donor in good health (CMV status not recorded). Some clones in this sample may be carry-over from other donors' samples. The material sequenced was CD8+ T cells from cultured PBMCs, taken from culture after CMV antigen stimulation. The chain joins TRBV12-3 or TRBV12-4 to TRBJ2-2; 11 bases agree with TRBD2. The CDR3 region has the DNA TGTGCCAGCAGCCTCTCCACTAGCGGGGGCCCGAACACCGGGGAGCTGTTTTTT. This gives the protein CASSLSTSGGPNTGELFF.